These 24 T cell receptor beta chains share one sample of origin, sequenced in a study of T-cell reconstitution after alpha-beta-depleted transplantation in children. TCRbeta library preparation incorporated unique molecular identifiers. TCRdb processed the PCR reads anew with MiXCR; each CDR3 protein has one entry. This table holds about 260,000 distinct CDR3 sequences, 6.5% to 10% found once. The specimen was PBMCs, mostly from graft donor cells, collected 180 days after TCRalphabeta/CD19-depleted stem cell transplant. The receptors come from a male patient aged 5 to 17 who had a stem cell transplant for acute lymphoblastic leukemia, so the T cells may come from the graft donor.

This clonotype was seen many times. The chain joins TRBV12-3 or TRBV12-4 to TRBJ1-6; 9 bases are a match to TRBD1. This CDR3 is built from 14 residues. Germline trimming cut 7 bases from V and 7 bases from J; bases unmatched to any gene: 5. CDR3 nucleotide sequence: TGTGCCAGCAAACAGGGGGCGGGAAATTCACCCCTCCACTTT. Protein sequence: CASKQGAGNSPLHF.

This clonotype has more than one count but fewer than ten. This may come from a read error, since a much larger clone is one base off. The rearrangement joins TRBV29-1 to TRBJ2-6, with a tentative D call TRBD2 (6 bases). Looked up from germline, CDR1 is SQVTM and CDR2 is ANQGSEA. The CDR3 has 17 residues. As DNA, the CDR3 is TGCGGCGTCCAACTAGCAGCCAATGCCTTCGGGGCCAACGTCCTGACTTTC. Protein sequence: CGVQLAANAFGANVLTF. Supplemented by reference TRBV29-1 and TRBJ2-6, the full variable domain reads SAVISQKPSRDICQRGTSLTIQCQVDSQVTMMFWYRQQPGQSLTLIATANQGSEATYESGFVIDKFPISRPNLTFSTLTVSNMSPEDSSIYLCGVQLAANAFGANVLTFGAGSRLTVL.

This clonotype has at least ten counts. This chain uses TRBV25-1 with TRBJ2-6, with unresolved D. The CDR3 has 18 amino acids. Germline CDR1 reads MGHDK; CDR2 reads SYGVNS. V was trimmed by 2 bases and J by 1 base, leaving 15 bases between them. CDR3 loop: CASSEDTSPTSGANVLTF. The DNA of the CDR3 is TGTGCCAGCAGTGAAGATACGTCTCCGACTTCTGGGGCCAACGTCCTGACTTTC.

This clonotype was observed many times. The CDR3 spells CASSLLTGVFGYTF. As DNA, the CDR3 is TGTGCCAGTAGCCTCCTTACAGGGGTATTTGGCTACACCTTC. The chain has TRBV19 and TRBJ1-2, with 7 bases aligning to TRBD1. The CDR3 covers 14 residues. V lost 6 bases to trimming and J lost 7 bases; unmatched junction nucleotides: 11. Germline V gene data show CDR1 as LNHDA and CDR2 as SQIVND (reference sequence).

This clonotype was seen repeatedly, ten times or more. The genes are TRBV6-6 and TRBJ2-5, with TRBD2 as a possible D gene (5 bases). V was trimmed by 2 bases and J by 7 bases, leaving 8 bases between them. Germline CDR1 and CDR2: MNHNY and SVGAGI (reference sequence). This CDR3 comprises 12 residues. CDR3 bases: TGTGCCAGCAGTTACGACCGGGGGACCCAGTACTTC. It encodes CASSYDRGTQYF.

There are many counts of this clonotype. This sequence joins TRBV7-3 and TRBJ2-1; no firm D call. Germline V gene lookup returns CDR1 SGHTA and CDR2 FQGTGA. V was clipped by 5 bases and J by 10 bases, with 12 bases between them. There are 12 residues in the CDR3. Written as DNA, the CDR3 is TGTGCCAGCAGCATTATTAGAGAGGAGCAGTTCTTC. Its translation is CASSIIREEQFF. Based on the CDR3 plus reference TRBV7-3 and TRBJ2-1, the full variable domain is GAGVSQTPSNKVTEKGKYVELRCDPISGHTALYWYRQSLGQGPEFLIYFQGTGAADDSGLPNDRFFAVRPEGSVSTLKIQRTERGDSAVYLCASSIIREEQFFGPGTRLTVL.

In its sample, this clonotype was seen many times. The chain links TRBV4-1 to TRBJ2-1; 12 bases map to TRBD2. With 1 base clipped from V and 12 bases from J, the junction kept 13 bases outside the gene matches. This CDR3 comprises 17 residues. Germline V gene data show CDR1 as MGHRA and CDR2 as YSYEKL. This CDR3 reads CASSQVSPGLAGFWQFF. In DNA form, the CDR3 reads TGCGCCAGCAGCCAAGTCTCCCCGGGACTAGCGGGTTTTTGGCAGTTCTTC.

This clonotype was counted ten times or more. This chain links TRBV18 with TRBJ2-3; 7 nucleotides align to TRBD1. This CDR3 spans 14 amino acids. V was pared by 7 bases and J by 3 bases, with 7 bases of the junction left unmatched. The germline V gene encodes CDR1 KGHSH and CDR2 LQKENI. CDR3 nucleotide sequence: TGTGCCAGCTGGAAAGGGGGCCAGACAGATACGCAGTATTTT. Amino acid sequence: CASWKGGQTDTQYF.

In this sample, this clonotype turned up many times. A read error may account for a junction end that differs from germline. The chain recombines TRBV7-9 with TRBJ2-7; 11 bases agree with TRBD1. Germline V gene data show CDR1 as SEHNR and CDR2 as FQNEAQ (reference sequence). The CDR3 runs 14 residues. The CDR3: CASSLDGQGALSSF. CDR3 DNA sequence: TGTGCCAGCAGCTTAGATGGACAGGGGGCCCTCTCCAGCTTC.

This clonotype was picked up many times. The chain couples TRBV2 to TRBJ2-5, with 7 bases matching TRBD1. The germline V gene has CDR1 SNHLY and CDR2 FYNNEI. With 6 bases clipped from V and 9 bases from J, the junction kept 4 bases outside the gene matches. This CDR3 has 11 residues. DNA for the CDR3: TGTGCCAGCAGAAGGGACAGCCCCCAGTACTTC. Its protein is CASRRDSPQYF.

This clonotype has ten or more counts. The rearrangement uses TRBV28 and TRBJ1-2, with a tentative D call TRBD1 (6 bases). The CDR3 covers 13 residues. Germline V gene data show CDR1 as MDHEN and CDR2 as SYDVKM. V shed 7 bases and J shed 2 bases, with 11 bases lying between them. CDR3 DNA sequence: TGTGCCAGCACTACCACAGGGAACTATGGCTACACCTTC. The encoded protein is CASTTTGNYGYTF.

This clonotype has a count of ten or more. The rearrangement links TRBV4-1 to TRBJ1-1, with 8 bases matching TRBD1. The CDR3 length is 15 residues. Germline V gene lookup returns CDR1 MGHRA and CDR2 YSYEKL. V was clipped by 4 bases and J by 7 bases; unmatched bases: 11. CDR3 in amino acids: CASSLLIDRGDEAFF. The CDR3 DNA reads as TGCGCCAGCAGCCTGCTCATAGACAGGGGAGATGAAGCTTTCTTT.

V usage is TRBV19 and J usage is TRBJ2-5; no reliable D call. CDR1 and CDR2 from the germline V gene are LNHDA and SQIVND (reference sequence). The germline V and J ends were trimmed by 7 bases and 3 bases, with 9 bases remaining between them. The CDR3 sequence is 12 residues long. CDR3 DNA sequence: TGTGCCAGTAAAGGACGGAAAGAGACCCAGTACTTC. This translates into CASKGRKETQYF.

This clonotype was found many times. The chain couples TRBV6-5 to TRBJ2-7; D is unresolved. The V end was cut by 0 bases, the J end by 0 bases, with 9 bases between. This CDR3 is 15 amino acids long. CDR1 and CDR2 from the germline V gene are MNHEY and SVGAGI. For the CDR3, the DNA is TGTGCCAGCAGTTACTCGGGCGGAAGCTCCTACGAGCAGTACTTC. The encoded protein is CASSYSGGSSYEQYF.

This clonotype was seen at least ten times. The genes are TRBV18 and TRBJ2-2, with a weak D call TRBD1 (6 bases). Germline-derived CDR1 and CDR2 are KGHSH and LQKENI. The V end was cut by 5 bases, the J end by 0 bases, with 13 bases between. This CDR3 region has 16 residues. The CDR3 spells CASSTQGPANTGELFF. CDR3 nucleotide sequence: TGTGCCAGCTCAACCCAGGGGCCCGCGAACACCGGGGAGCTGTTTTTT. Complete variable domain (other parts from reference TRBV18 and TRBJ2-2): NAGVMQNPRHLVRRRGQEARLRCSPMKGHSHVYWYRQLPEEGLKFMVYLQKENIIDESGMPKERFSAEFPKEGPSILRIQQVVRGDSAAYFCASSTQGPANTGELFFGEGSRLTVL.

In the case of this clonotype: A much larger clone differs from this one at a single base, so this may be a read error. The chain uses TRBV20-1 and TRBJ1-4; D not resolved. The V and J ends lost 6 bases and 5 bases respectively, with 4 bases between them. This CDR3 contains 10 residues. CDR1 and CDR2 from the germline V gene are DFQATT and SNEGSKA (reference sequence). The CDR3 DNA is TGCAGTGCCCGCAATGAAAAACTGTTTTTT. Protein product: CSARNEKLFF.

The rearrangement links TRBV5-4 to TRBJ2-5; D possibly matches TRBD1 or TRBD2 (5 bases each). CDR3 size: 16 residues. Germline CDR1 SGHNT, CDR2 YYREEE (reference sequence). V was clipped by 3 bases and J by 5 bases, with 20 bases between them. CDR3 coding DNA: TGTGCCAGCAGCTCCGCATTACAGGTTGAGGGGGAGACCCAGTACTTC. It codes for CASSSALQVEGETQYF.

This clonotype was seen many times. J is TRBJ2-7 and V is TRBV12-3 or TRBV12-4; D could derive from TRBD1 or TRBD2 (5 bases each). With 4 bases removed from V and 2 bases from J, the gap between germline ends came to 15 bases. The CDR3 is made up of 15 amino acids. The CDR3 sequence: CASSSSIMGAYEQYF. The CDR3, as DNA: TGTGCCAGCAGTTCTTCAATCATGGGGGCCTACGAGCAGTACTTC.

This clonotype was seen many times. This rearrangement joins TRBV27 to TRBJ2-1; D call uncertain. The germline CDR1 and CDR2 sequences are MNHEY and SMNVEV (reference sequence). This CDR3 is built from 17 residues. Trimming shortened V by 4 bases and J by 1 base, and 17 bases separated the two germline ends. This CDR3 is CASSSLPGGDSYNEQFF. The CDR3 DNA follows: TGTGCCAGCAGTTCTCTCCCGGGTGGGGATTCCTACAATGAGCAGTTCTTC.

This clonotype occurred many times. This sequence joins TRBV3-1 and TRBJ2-1; TRBD2 aligns across 10 bases. The CDR3 covers 15 residues. V lost 3 bases, J lost 8 bases, and 7 bases stayed unmatched. Germline V CDR1 and CDR2: LGHDT, YNNKEL (reference sequence). CDR3 in amino acids: CASSHAIAGGYEQFF. In DNA form, the CDR3 reads TGTGCCAGCAGCCACGCCATAGCGGGGGGATATGAGCAGTTCTTC.

This clonotype was seen ten or more times. J is TRBJ1-5 and V is TRBV12-3 or TRBV12-4, with D unresolved. V was shortened by 3 bases and J by 7 bases, with 10 bases between the two germline ends. The CDR3 sequence is 13 residues long. The DNA for the CDR3 is TGTGCCAGCAGTTTTGGACGGCCGCAGCCCCAGCATTTT. Protein: CASSFGRPQPQHF.

This clonotype was observed at least ten times. The chain employs TRBV10-2 and TRBJ2-5; D is unclear. The CDR3 is 14 amino acids. Germline V lookup: CDR1 WSHSY, CDR2 SAAADI. V gave up 11 bases and J gave up 2 bases, with 18 bases separating them. CDR3 coding DNA: TGCGCCTCCCGATTGGGCGGCTGGCAAGAGACCCAGTACTTC. Amino acids: CASRLGGWQETQYF.

This clonotype was seen ten or more times. The rearrangement links TRBV3-1 to TRBJ2-1; 12 positions match TRBD2. Losses at the gene ends were 4 bases for V and 14 bases for J; bases not matched to a gene: 3. The CDR3 loop spans 12 amino acids. CDR1 is LGHDT and CDR2 is YNNKEL in the germline V gene (reference sequence). The DNA of the CDR3 is TGTGCCAGCAGCCTTTGGACTAGCGGGAAGTTCTTC. Amino acids: CASSLWTSGKFF.

This clonotype has ten or more counts. The rearrangement uses TRBV19 and TRBJ1-1; no reliable D call. Germline CDR1 is LNHDA and CDR2 is SQIVND (reference sequence). The CDR3 spans 14 residues. Trimming pared 0 bases from V and 1 base from J, leaving 6 bases between. The DNA of the CDR3 is TGTGCCAGTAGTATAGATCGGAGGAACACTGAAGCTTTCTTT. Its translation is CASSIDRRNTEAFF.